Listed below are T cell receptor beta chains from one sample, sequenced in a study of T cell responses to AZD1222 COVID-19 vaccine. Profiled with immunoSEQ multiplex PCR; TCRdb holds only in-frame clones, not every one. Of approximately 82,000 clones listed, about 88% were seen once; the top ten hold approximately 13%. Sequencing used peripheral blood, obtained on day 0 of AZD1222 vaccination. Source of these receptors: an adult in good health. The conserved cysteine and the conserved F or W are not part of the CDR3 here. Each record gives: CDR3 protein, D gene, V gene, J gene. The D gene is left open where the match is weak.

cdr3_aa: ASGLAGVHQETQY
d_call: TRBD2
v_call: TRBV6-5
j_call: TRBJ2-5

cdr3_aa: ASSDSATDTQY
d_call: .
v_call: TRBV6-4
j_call: TRBJ2-3

cdr3_aa: ASSYVGMNTEAF
d_call: .
v_call: TRBV6-5
j_call: TRBJ1-1

cdr3_aa: ASSYPVPGGGPQH
d_call: .
v_call: TRBV6-2/TRBV6-3
j_call: TRBJ1-5

cdr3_aa: ASSLNILLGNYGYT
d_call: .
v_call: TRBV5-4
j_call: TRBJ1-2

cdr3_aa: ASSDRSLTEAF
d_call: .
v_call: TRBV6-1
j_call: TRBJ1-1

cdr3_aa: ASSYHTGAGANVLT
d_call: .
v_call: TRBV6-2/TRBV6-3
j_call: TRBJ2-6

cdr3_aa: ASNRGSQETQY
d_call: TRBD1
v_call: TRBV9
j_call: TRBJ2-5

cdr3_aa: ASRLENTEAF
d_call: .
v_call: TRBV19
j_call: TRBJ1-1

cdr3_aa: ASSSRTGRGTDTQY
d_call: .
v_call: TRBV7-3
j_call: TRBJ2-3

cdr3_aa: ASSPTLDPSGGYT
d_call: .
v_call: TRBV18
j_call: TRBJ1-2

cdr3_aa: ASSRDGGRNEKLF
d_call: .
v_call: TRBV4-1
j_call: TRBJ1-4

cdr3_aa: SARVRETQY
d_call: .
v_call: TRBV20-1
j_call: TRBJ2-5

cdr3_aa: ASSLAAAYEQY
d_call: .
v_call: TRBV7-9
j_call: TRBJ2-7

cdr3_aa: ASSLTGTYTEAF
d_call: .
v_call: TRBV7-9
j_call: TRBJ1-1

cdr3_aa: ASMFYTPNTEAF
d_call: .
v_call: TRBV2
j_call: TRBJ1-1

cdr3_aa: ASSQLVPKQGADNEQF
d_call: TRBD1
v_call: TRBV4-1
j_call: TRBJ2-1

cdr3_aa: ASSFSSISGANVLT
d_call: .
v_call: TRBV7-6
j_call: TRBJ2-6

cdr3_aa: ASSRGTEDYEQY
d_call: .
v_call: TRBV4-1
j_call: TRBJ2-7

cdr3_aa: ASSSPRGQAKNTEAF
d_call: TRBD1
v_call: TRBV5-1
j_call: TRBJ1-1

cdr3_aa: ASSYSYLSVGP
d_call: .
v_call: TRBV6-5
j_call: TRBJ1-5

cdr3_aa: ANQPGTAFATNEKLF
d_call: TRBD1
v_call: TRBV19
j_call: TRBJ1-4